This entry concerns a single T cell receptor (beta chain). What antigen it recognizes has not been identified. Within one base of it there is no much larger clone, and no base qualities were kept. The collaborating institutions used their own protocols to collect whole blood in K2EDTA tubes. Collaborator samples were shipped for TCRbeta analysis as frozen whole blood, isolated PBMCs, or DNA extracted from either sample type. Looking up the germline V gene (reference sequence) yields CDR1 SGHNT and CDR2 YYREEE. For this chain, trimming is 0 bases at the V end and 8 bases at the J end, and the number of junction bases without a gene match is 7. CDR3 length: 14 amino acids, cysteine to phenylalanine. Only CDR3 DNA is held: 42 bases, read in frame from base 1. TCRbeta CDR3 regions were amplified from genomic DNA by means of the immunoSEQ Assay, a bias-controlled multiplex PCR. The authors processed their data as follows. Within the assay, amplification of reference gene primers was used to estimate how many nucleated cells each sample contained. To quantify the absolute abundance of each unique TCRbeta CDR3 rearrangement, sequence reads were collapsed and filtered. For each sample, productive Simpson clonality was calculated by taking the square root of Simpson's diversity index across productive rearrangements. The source is immuneACCESS, and TCRdb retained only in-frame sequences with V and J called. Part of the clones is not carried over; for the studies checked, unresolved V genes explain less than half of this, and the remainder is unexplained. The D gene and trimming were derived from the DNA, and the V and J assignments and clone size from that table. Recorded for this sample are about 200,000 clones; roughly 81% of them occurred a single time. About 5% of the sample goes to the ten largest clones.

This entry belongs to a study of blood T cell repertoires in COVID-19 (dated by TCRdb to 2020 to 2021). General notes on the study: The collaborator samples originated in the United States, Italy and Spain and spanned the acute and convalescent phases of COVID-19. The prospective study material was composed of cDNA or gDNA derived from T cells, B-cell-depleted T cells, or PBMCs. The dataset comprised deeply sampled blood TCRbeta repertoires from subjects exposed to, actively infected with, or recovered from COVID-19. The repertoires were made available in a free public database intended to serve as a resource for research on the immune response to SARS-CoV-2. Samples were obtained from the ongoing ImmuneRACE study (first 160 participants) and from over 1,000 subjects provided by 6 global collaborators. A de-identified subject ID, COVID-19 status, age in years and sex were almost always included in the sample metadata. Where available, HLA class I and class II types were obtained from metadata supplied by the sample provider rather than from assay-based typing. Findings and caveats that apply to the study as a whole: Clinical and demographic metadata were provided uncurated, with the amount varying by source and participant.

This sequence was found in a woman of 80 years or more with acute or convalescent COVID-19. Sequencing was performed on peripheral blood. The V and J genes are TRBV5-4 and TRBJ1-2, with 7 bases in between that match TRBD1. At the DNA level, the sequence is TGTGCCAGCAGCTTGGGTACAGGGGTAGGGGGCTACACCTTC. It translates to CASSLGTGVGGYTF.